This TCR beta chain was documented in a study of Ad26.COV2.S vaccination and SARS-CoV-2 variants. Assay used: immunoSEQ multiplex PCR; TCRdb lists only in-frame clones, some missing. The sample records about 680,000 clones, about 90% being singletons. Treatment here: around 19 received Ad26.COV2.S at low or high dose, single or two shots; roughly 5 received placebo; per-sample allocation not given. Each sample was drawn 63 days after the first injection (of vaccine or placebo). Trimming pared 2 bases from V and 3 bases from J, leaving 8 bases between. This CDR3 has 13 residues. The sequence came from a person aged 18-60 years who received the Ad26.COV2.S COVID-19 vaccine or a placebo. The material was peripheral blood, obtained in a trial of Ad26.COV2.S vaccine versus placebo. V and J are TRBV12-3 or TRBV12-4 and TRBJ2-7; perhaps TRBD1 as D (5 bases). The CDR3 DNA reads as TGTGCCAGCAGTTTACAGGACAACTACGAGCAGTACTTC. Protein: CASSLQDNYEQYF.